The T cell receptor beta chain under discussion was sequenced for a study of CD8 T cells in Susac syndrome. CDR1 LNHDA and CDR2 SQIVND come from the germline V gene (reference sequence). The CDR3 extends over 15 amino acids. V shed 1 base, J shed 5 bases, and the junction held 3 bases outside the gene matches. With random hexamers, reverse transcription was performed on about 0.5 to 1 ug of RNA. With immunoSEQ multiplex PCR, TCR beta CDR3 was amplified across 54 Vbeta and 13 Jbeta. Each CDR3 protein gets one entry after TCRdb re-called the immunoSEQ multiplex PCR reads with MiXCR. The data show roughly 150,000 distinct CDR3 sequences, just under 97% seen once.

This TCR came from a human donor with multiple sclerosis. The sequenced sample was CD8+ T cells from PBMCs. The gene calls are TRBV19 and TRBJ2-7; 12 positions agree with TRBD2. The CDR3 DNA sequence: TGTGCCAGTAGTATAGGGACTAGCGGGGACAACGAGCAGTACTTC. Translating gives CASSIGTSGDNEQYF.